These 20 T cell receptor beta chains were sequenced from one sample in a study of monozygotic twins with cystic fibrosis. Method: immunoSEQ multiplex PCR; TCRdb's copy keeps in-frame clones and lacks some. The repertoire has some 10,000 clones, over 99% of them found once; the top ten carry around 0.45%. The specimen sequenced was blood. The source of these receptors is a man between 18 and 29 years old with cystic fibrosis.

The gene calls are TRBV2 and TRBJ1-5; D uncertain. The germline V gene encodes CDR1 SNHLY and CDR2 FYNNEI. Trimming removed 6 bases at V and 3 bases at J, with 15 bases between. The CDR3 contains 15 residues. The CDR3 loop reads CASSPIFQLNQPQHF. The CDR3 DNA follows: TGTGCCAGCAGCCCCATCTTCCAGCTCAATCAGCCCCAGCATTTT. Full variable domain (rest looked up from reference TRBV2 and TRBJ1-5): EPEVTQTPSHQVTQMGQEVILRCVPISNHLYFYWYRQILGQKVEFLVSFYNNEISEKSEIFDDQFSVERPDGSNFTLKIRSTKLEDSAMYFCASSPIFQLNQPQHFGDGTRLSIL.

The CDR3 protein is CASSLGFTDTQYF. In DNA form, the CDR3 reads TGTGCCAGCAGCTTAGGCTTCACAGATACGCAGTATTTT. The rearrangement joins TRBV7-9 to TRBJ2-3; D is undetermined. CDR3 length: 13 amino acids. V lost 1 base to trimming and J lost 2 bases, with 4 bases between them. Germline CDR1 SEHNR, CDR2 FQNEAQ (reference sequence).

This sequence joins TRBV18 and TRBJ2-1, with unresolved D. The CDR3 spans 13 residues. CDR1 and CDR2 from the germline V gene are KGHSH and LQKENI. V was trimmed by 4 bases and J by 0 bases, leaving 4 bases between them. The CDR3 DNA is TGTGCCAGCTCACAGGTCTCCTACAATGAGCAGTTCTTC. It is translated as CASSQVSYNEQFF.

The rearrangement links TRBV15 to TRBJ2-3; 8 nucleotides agree with TRBD2. Germline V gene sequence: CDR1 LNHNV, CDR2 YYDKDF (reference sequence). This CDR3 contains 16 residues. V lost 3 bases and J lost 5; bases outside the gene matches: 10. In nucleotides, the CDR3 is TGTGCCACCAGCAGTTTTATGCGGGGGGTGGGAGATACGCAGTATTTT. Translation: CATSSFMRGVGDTQYF.

The rearrangement uses TRBV19 and TRBJ2-7; D perhaps matches TRBD2 (5 bases). The CDR3 runs to 12 residues. V shed 7 bases and J shed 0 bases, with 7 bases lying between them. Germline loops: CDR1 LNHDA, CDR2 SQIVND (reference sequence). The chain's CDR3 is CASTSSSYEQYF. DNA for the CDR3: TGTGCCAGTACTAGCAGCTCCTACGAGCAGTACTTC. The full variable domain, completed using reference TRBV19 and TRBJ2-7, is DGGITQSPKYLFRKEGQNVTLSCEQNLNHDAMYWYRQDPGQGLRLIYYSQIVNDFQKGDIAEGYSVSREKKESFPLTVTSAQKNPTAFYLCASTSSSYEQYFGPGTRLTVT.

The count of this clone is one. V usage is TRBV7-9 and J usage is TRBJ1-2; the match to TRBD1 covers 8 bases. V lost 5 bases, J lost 13 bases, and 9 bases stayed unmatched. Looked up from germline, CDR1 is SEHNR and CDR2 is FQNEAQ (reference sequence). The CDR3 has 12 amino acids. The CDR3 DNA follows: TGTGCCAGCAGCGCCTCGGACAGGGCCGCCACCTTC. It specifies CASSASDRAATF.

The J gene is TRBJ2-1, the V gene TRBV7-9; D not certain. CDR3 length: 14 residues. Germline V lookup: CDR1 SEHNR, CDR2 FQNEAQ (reference sequence). V gave up 4 bases and J gave up 0 bases, with 7 bases separating them. CDR3 in amino acids: CASSSKSSYNEQFF. The CDR3 coding sequence is TGTGCCAGCAGCTCGAAGTCCTCCTACAATGAGCAGTTCTTC.

V and J are TRBV5-4 and TRBJ1-2; the D is unclear. This CDR3 is built from 14 residues. With 2 bases removed from V and 3 bases from J, the gap between germline ends came to 11 bases. Germline loops: CDR1 SGHNT, CDR2 YYREEE (reference sequence). The CDR3 protein is CASSFVQPDYGYTF. In DNA, the CDR3 is TGTGCCAGCAGCTTTGTACAGCCAGACTATGGCTACACCTTC. Complete variable domain (other parts from reference TRBV5-4 and TRBJ1-2): ETGVTQSPTHLIKTRGQQVTLRCSSQSGHNTVSWYQQALGQGPQFIFQYYREEENGRGNFPPRFSGLQFPNYSSELNVNALELDDSALYLCASSFVQPDYGYTFGSGTRLTVV.

This chain uses TRBV27 with TRBJ1-2, with 10 bases fitting TRBD1. V was clipped by 4 bases and J by 2 bases; unmatched bases: 4. This CDR3 contains 15 residues. The germline V gene has CDR1 MNHEY and CDR2 SMNVEV (reference sequence). The CDR3 DNA sequence: TGTGCCAGCAGTTGGACAGGGGGTGCCAACTATGGCTACACCTTC. Its translation: CASSWTGGANYGYTF.

This chain uses TRBV28 with TRBJ2-5; TRBD1 agrees at 7 bases. In germline, CDR1 is MDHEN, CDR2 SYDVKM. The length of the CDR3 is 15 residues. The J segment lost 1 base and the V segment lost 8 bases, leaving 10 bases of the junction unmatched. The CDR3 DNA reads TGTGCCAGCGAGGAGGACAGGACCATCCAAGAGACCCAGTACTTC. Amino acid sequence: CASEEDRTIQETQYF.

The chain carries TRBV30 and TRBJ1-3, with unresolved D. CDR1 and CDR2 from the germline V gene are GTSNPN and SVGIG (reference sequence). V lost 5 bases and J 0 bases, leaving 11 bases between the germline ends. The CDR3 contains 14 residues. The CDR3, as DNA: TGTGCCTGGGACGGAGCCACCTCTGGAAACACCATATATTTT. Translating it yields CAWDGATSGNTIYF.

Concerning this clone itself: The junction departs from the called germline gene at one end, perhaps through a read error. This chain uses TRBV2 with TRBJ2-7; D not resolved. The CDR3 consists of 10 residues. Germline V gives CDR1 SNHLY, CDR2 FYNNEI. In nucleotides, the CDR3 is TGTGCCAGCAAGCCCCAGCTGTATACGTTC. Protein sequence: CASKPQLYTF.

The chain joins TRBV7-6 to TRBJ2-5, with D possibly matching TRBD2 (5 bases). Germline-derived CDR1 and CDR2 are SGHVS and FNYEAQ. The CDR3 sequence is 15 residues long. V was pared by 1 base and J by 7 bases, with 16 bases between. CDR3 amino acids: CASSLGALNEGTQYF. CDR3 nucleotides: TGTGCCAGCAGCTTAGGAGCCTTGAACGAGGGGACCCAGTACTTC.

The chain carries TRBV4-3 and TRBJ1-2; tentative D call: TRBD1 (5 bases). V was clipped by 0 bases and J by 2 bases, with 10 bases between them. The CDR3 length is 15 residues. Germline CDR1 reads LGHNA; CDR2 reads YSLEER. As DNA, the CDR3 is TGCGCCAGCAGCCAAGACCCCGGGACGAACTATGGCTACACCTTC. Its protein is CASSQDPGTNYGYTF.

The chain carries TRBV6-6 and TRBJ2-3; TRBD1 is a possible D gene (6 bases). From germline, CDR1 is MNHNY and CDR2 SVGAGI (reference sequence). The CDR3 spans 15 residues. V was shortened by 1 base and J by 5 bases, with 13 bases between the two germline ends. CDR3 amino acids: CASSYYGQGIDTQYF. The CDR3 DNA follows: TGTGCCAGCAGTTACTATGGGCAGGGGATAGATACGCAGTATTTT.

CDR3 amino acids: CASGGRFYNEQFF. CDR3 DNA sequence: TGTGCCTCAGGGGGCAGATTTTACAATGAGCAGTTCTTC. This rearrangement joins TRBV6-5 to TRBJ2-1; 8 bases match TRBD1. The CDR3 loop spans 13 amino acids. J was trimmed by 4 bases and V by 11 bases; bases with no gene match: 7. Germline V CDR1 and CDR2: MNHEY, SVGAGI.

V gene TRBV18 combines with J gene TRBJ1-4; 7 nucleotides line up with TRBD1. V lost 8 bases, J lost 8 bases, and 8 bases stayed unmatched. Germline lookup yields CDR1 KGHSH and CDR2 LQKENI. The CDR3 consists of 13 residues. This CDR3 is CASGQETGEKLFF. The CDR3 nucleotides read TGTGCCAGCGGTCAGGAGACAGGGGAAAAACTGTTTTTT.

Only one count was recorded for this clone. This chain uses TRBV6-5 with TRBJ1-1, with D unresolved. The CDR3 covers 16 residues. Germline CDR1 reads MNHEY; CDR2 reads SVGAGI. V was cut by 0 bases and J by 6 bases, with 17 bases left in between. The CDR3 coding sequence is TGTGCCAGCAGTTACTCGAGATATGACCTTAAGTCTGAAGCTTTCTTT. Amino acid sequence: CASSYSRYDLKSEAFF.

The chain has TRBV5-1 and TRBJ2-1; the D gene is possibly TRBD1 (6 bases). V lost 1 base and J lost 8, with 13 bases in between. Germline V CDR1 and CDR2: SGHRS, YFSETQ. This CDR3 is built from 14 residues. The CDR3 reads CASSLQAGVDEQFF. The CDR3 DNA is TGCGCCAGCAGCTTGCAGGCAGGGGTGGATGAGCAGTTCTTC.

The genes are TRBV4-1 and TRBJ1-1; D is ambiguous. CDR1 and CDR2 from the germline V gene are MGHRA and YSYEKL. This CDR3 comprises 13 residues. Trimming took off 4 bases at V and 4 bases at J, with 10 bases between the two ends. CDR3 nucleotides: TGCGCCAGCAGCCGTGGATTGGGCACTGAAGCTTTCTTT. Protein product: CASSRGLGTEAFF.